The entry that follows covers one TCR beta chain sequence. The data were obtained in a study of T-cell memory formation after mild COVID-19. One entry per CDR3 protein, called by TCRdb with MiXCR from the 5' RACE reads. The table has a few hundred thousand distinct CDR3 sequences, around 27% seen once; the top ten hold 12%. The CDR3 loop spans 18 amino acids. The germline V gene has CDR1 MNHEY and CDR2 SVGEGT. Trimming at V came to 2 bases and at J to 0 bases, leaving 8 bases not matched to a gene. Sequenced material: PBMCs or a T cell subset sorted from them (not recorded which). The chain joins TRBV6-2 or TRBV6-3 to TRBJ2-1, with 9 bases fitting TRBD2. This TCR was sampled from an adult woman who had mild COVID-19 (a few samples of this study predate the infection). Cell type and time point are not known. The chain's CDR3 is CASSYPLSGGSSYNEQFF. The DNA for the CDR3 is TGTGCCAGCAGTTACCCCCTCAGCGGGGGGAGCTCCTACAATGAGCAGTTCTTC.